This T cell receptor beta chain was obtained from a study of blood T cell repertoires in COVID-19. Study information: The samples span acute and convalescent COVID-19 from the United States, Italy and Spain.

This CDR3 has 14 amino acids. CDR1 is MGHDK and CDR2 is SYGVNS in the germline V gene. Trimming took 6 bases from V and 4 from J, leaving 12 bases between them. In the original workflow: The authors estimated nucleated cell counts from reference gene primer amplification. TCRdb keeps only in-frame clones here, not all; method: immunoSEQ multiplex PCR. V and J calls and clone size are those listed in that table; D and trimming were worked out from the DNA. The sample lists 11,000 to 15,000 clones, about 91% occurring once. This TCR derives from a human donor in a cohort sampled during active COVID-19. The chain couples TRBV25-1 to TRBJ2-2, with a weak D call TRBD2 (6 bases). The sequencing sample was made of peripheral blood. CDR3 nucleotide sequence: TGTGCCAGCAGCTTCGGGGGTAGCACCGGGGAGCTGTTTTTT. This sequence encodes CASSFGGSTGELFF. The whole variable domain, filled in from reference TRBV25-1 and TRBJ2-2, reads EADIYQTPRYLVIGTGKKITLECSQTMGHDKMYWYQQDPGMELHLIHYSYGVNSTEKGDLSSESTVSRIRTEHFPLTLESARPSHTSQYLCASSFGGSTGELFFGEGSRLTVL.